The count of the clone carrying this T cell receptor (beta chain) is one. Its antigen is as yet unknown. The sample belongs to a study of CD8+CD57+ T cells in acquired aplastic anemia. Whole-study context: When averaged, DNA from sorted CD4+ and CD8+ cells came to around 3.1 ug. Whole-study results and caveats: Patients and controls were found to share twenty-nine CD8+ CDR3 sequences.

Germline CDR1 is SEHNR and CDR2 is FQNEAQ (reference sequence). Trimming left V 5 bases short and J 0 bases short, with 14 bases between. The CDR3 totals 15 residues. Those patients picked for sequencing had displayed CD8+CD57+ cell expansion on flow cytometry. Each patient carried a diagnosis of severe acquired aplastic anemia. When blood sampling took place, the patients had received no therapy. Genomic DNA, serving as template, underwent TCR beta VDJ and CDR3 profiling. Each CDR3 protein gets one entry after TCRdb re-called the reads with MiXCR. The data contain more than 45,000 distinct CDR3 sequences, about 56% of them singletons.

This rearrangement joins TRBV7-9 to TRBJ2-7; D not certain. The sequenced sample was sorted CD4+, CD8+, or CD8+CD57+ T cells (not recorded which) from PBMCs. This clonotype was sampled from a human donor with aplastic anemia. The CDR3 DNA reads as TGTGCCAGCAGCCACGTAGACGGCCGCTCCTACGAGCAGTACTTC. Translation: CASSHVDGRSYEQYF.